This T cell receptor (beta chain) was identified during a study of Ad26.COV2.S vaccination and SARS-CoV-2 variants. As to treatment: around 19 received Ad26.COV2.S at low or high dose, single or two shots; roughly five received placebo; per-sample allocation not given. The samples date from day 63 after the first vaccine or placebo injection. The CDR3 is made up of 15 amino acids. J was trimmed by 8 bases and V by 0 bases; bases with no gene match: 7. CDR1 and CDR2 from the germline V gene are SGHRS and YFSETQ. TCRdb keeps only in-frame clones here, not all; method: immunoSEQ multiplex PCR. The data hold around 300,000 clones, with around 88% observed a single time.

The receptor comes from a person between 18 and 65 years old who received the Ad26.COV2.S COVID-19 vaccine or a placebo. Material: peripheral blood, obtained in a trial of Ad26.COV2.S vaccine versus placebo. V and J are TRBV5-1 and TRBJ1-4; 7 positions agree with TRBD1. The CDR3 here is CASSLEGAQEEKLFF. The CDR3 coding sequence is TGCGCCAGCAGCTTGGAGGGGGCGCAGGAGGAAAAACTGTTTTTT.